This T cell receptor beta chain was profiled in a study of cytomegalovirus exposure and HLA in healthy donors. General observations from the study: CMV serostatus alone was available as immune exposure information.

The study ran its PCR with 60 Vbeta and 13 Jbeta primers. Method: immunoSEQ multiplex PCR; TCRdb's copy keeps in-frame clones and lacks some. The repertoire holds around 160,000 clones, with 55% to 70% as singletons. The germline CDR1 and CDR2 sequences are MGHRA and YSYEKL. This CDR3 is built from 19 residues. Concerning this clone itself: Antigen specificity is unknown. Germline and junction disagree at one end, which may indicate a read error.

The source of this sequence is a woman in her 40s in good health and CMV-seropositive. Input material: PBMCs. The chain recombines TRBV4-1 with TRBJ2-5; TRBD2 matches 8 bases. Here the CDR3 reads CASSQDQRAGDWNGEAQYF. The CDR3 DNA sequence: TGCGCCAGCAGCCAAGATCAGCGAGCGGGGGATTGGAACGGAGAGGCCCAGTACTTC.